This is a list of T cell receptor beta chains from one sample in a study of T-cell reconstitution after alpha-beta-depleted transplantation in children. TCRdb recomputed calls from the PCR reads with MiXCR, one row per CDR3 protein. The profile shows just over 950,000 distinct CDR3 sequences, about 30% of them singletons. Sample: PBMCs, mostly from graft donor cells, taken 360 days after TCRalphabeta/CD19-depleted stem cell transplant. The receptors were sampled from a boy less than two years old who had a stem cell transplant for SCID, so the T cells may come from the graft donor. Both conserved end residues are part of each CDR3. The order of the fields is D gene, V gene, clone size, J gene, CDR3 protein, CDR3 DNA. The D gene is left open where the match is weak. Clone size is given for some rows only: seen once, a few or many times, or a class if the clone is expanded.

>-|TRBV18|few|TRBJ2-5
CASSPDGALGGETQYF
TGTGCCAGCTCACCAGACGGGGCCCTAGGGGGAGAGACCCAGTACTTC
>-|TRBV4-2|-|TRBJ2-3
CASSRSAGLGTDTQYF
TGTGCCAGCAGCCGTTCCGCGGGACTTGGCACAGATACGCAGTATTTT
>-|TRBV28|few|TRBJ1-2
CASRPDGPSPLYGYTF
TGTGCCAGCAGACCGGACGGTCCTTCCCCTCTTTATGGCTACACCTTC
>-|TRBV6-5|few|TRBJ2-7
CASSYSVAGVEQYF
TGTGCCAGCAGTTACTCGGTGGCAGGGGTCGAGCAGTACTTC
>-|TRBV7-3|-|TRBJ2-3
CASSLGGGLPDTQYF
TGTGCCAGCAGCTTAGGTGGGGGACTCCCAGATACGCAGTATTTT
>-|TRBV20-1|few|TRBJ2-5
CSASTATQYQETQYF
TGCAGTGCTAGCACGGCGACACAGTACCAAGAGACCCAGTACTTC
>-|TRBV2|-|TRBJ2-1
CASITGLTRGNEQFF
TGTGCCAGCATCACTGGGCTAACACGTGGGAATGAGCAGTTCTTC
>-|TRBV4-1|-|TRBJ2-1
CASSPGLPNIYNEQFF
TGCGCCAGCAGCCCGGGACTGCCAAATATTTACAATGAGCAGTTCTTC
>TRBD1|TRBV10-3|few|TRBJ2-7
CAIKSTGLSYEQYF
TGTGCCATCAAGTCGACAGGGTTGTCCTACGAGCAGTACTTC
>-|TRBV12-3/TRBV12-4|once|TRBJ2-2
CASSLAALGGELFF
TGTGCCAGCAGTTTGGCAGCCCTCGGCGGGGAGCTGTTTTTT
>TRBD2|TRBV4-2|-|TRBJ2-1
CASSQDPRVAGRDEQFF
TGTGCCAGCAGCCAAGATCCCCGGGTAGCCGGGAGGGATGAGCAGTTCTTC
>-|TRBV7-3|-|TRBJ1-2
CASSLTGGGGRGDGYTF
TGTGCCAGCAGCTTAACCGGAGGGGGAGGCAGGGGAGATGGCTACACCTTC
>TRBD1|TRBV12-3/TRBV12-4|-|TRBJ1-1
CASSLRDRVRRTEAFF
TGTGCCAGCAGTCTCCGGGACAGGGTTCGGAGGACTGAAGCTTTCTTT
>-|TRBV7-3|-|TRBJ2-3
CASSLNPGLQTDTQYF
TGTGCCAGCAGCTTAAATCCGGGGCTTCAGACAGATACGCAGTATTTT
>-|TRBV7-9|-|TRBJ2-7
CASSPQGAFYEQYF
TGTGCCAGCAGCCCTCAGGGCGCTTTCTACGAGCAGTACTTC
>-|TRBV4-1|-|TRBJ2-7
CASSPKEGGYEQYF
TGCGCCAGCAGCCCAAAGGAGGGGGGGTACGAGCAGTACTTC
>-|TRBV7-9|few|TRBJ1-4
CASSEWEGSEKLFF
TGTGCCAGCAGCGAATGGGAGGGGAGTGAAAAACTGTTTTTT
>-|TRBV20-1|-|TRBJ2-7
CSAGHTVDGQYF
TGCAGTGCGGGACATACTGTGGACGGGCAGTACTTC
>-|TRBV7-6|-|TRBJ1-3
CASSLDAGSGNTIYF
TGTGCCAGCAGCTTAGATGCGGGATCTGGAAACACCATATATTTT
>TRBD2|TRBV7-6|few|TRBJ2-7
CASSFQRGPTYEQYF
TGTGCCAGCAGCTTCCAGCGGGGGCCTACCTACGAGCAGTACTTC
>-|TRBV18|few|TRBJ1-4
CASQRGGREKLFF
TGTGCCAGCCAACGCGGGGGACGAGAAAAACTGTTTTTT